This T cell receptor (beta chain) was found in a study of early T cells in non-severe SARS-CoV-2 infection. A remark on this clonotype: One junction end does not reproduce the germline sequence, and a read error may be involved.

Germline loops: CDR1 SQVTM, CDR2 ANQGSEA. This CDR3 comprises 17 residues. One entry per CDR3 protein, called by TCRdb with MiXCR from the 5' RACE reads. This table has some 71,000 distinct CDR3 sequences, approximately 11% appearing once. V gene TRBV29-1 combines with J gene TRBJ2-4, with a possible D match to TRBD2 (5 bases). The receptor was isolated from an adult who was a healthcare worker with PCR-confirmed SARS-CoV-2 infection or an uninfected control (not recorded which). The source material was whole blood, sampled at baseline. CDR3 coding DNA: TGCAGCGTGAGGCTCGCGGTCTCAACCCTAGCCCAAAACATTCAGTACTTC. Its protein is CSVRLAVSTLAQNIQYF.